This TCR beta chain was observed in a study of cytomegalovirus exposure and HLA in healthy donors. PCR was performed using 60 Vbeta and 13 Jbeta primers. Method: immunoSEQ multiplex PCR; TCRdb's copy keeps in-frame clones and lacks some. The sample includes around 120,000 clones, 75% to 85% of them seen just once. CDR1 is GTSNPN, CDR2 SVGIG, per germline (reference sequence). This CDR3 region has 13 residues. The V gene lost 7 bases and the J gene lost 2 bases, with 15 bases spanning the gap. The clonotype comes from a male donor in good health and CMV-seronegative. The chain carries TRBV30 and TRBJ2-7, with D hard to call. Sequencing used PBMCs. CDR3 nucleotides: TGTGCCTCCTCCGGTGAGGTAGCCTACGAGCAGTACTTC. Residues: CASSGEVAYEQYF.